The 30 T cell receptor beta chains below come from one sample, sequenced in a study of STAT5B mutations in CD4+ large granular lymphocyte leukemia. Using immunoSEQ multiplex PCR, the repertoire was profiled, and TCRdb retains in-frame clones only, with some absent. The sample has about 26,000 clones; around 81% are singletons. The sequenced sample consisted of CD4+ T cells from blood buffy coats. These receptor sequences come from a human donor in good health.

The V call is TRBV18, the J call TRBJ2-5; the D gene is possibly TRBD2 (6 bases). V was pared by 3 bases and J by 2 bases, with 7 bases between. The CDR3 sequence is 13 residues long. Germline V gene data show CDR1 as KGHSH and CDR2 as LQKENI. This CDR3 is CASSPRGQETQYF. CDR3 coding DNA: TGTGCCAGCTCACCCCGGGGGCAAGAGACCCAGTACTTC.

The count of this clone is one. J is TRBJ2-2 and V is TRBV5-1; D is unclear. This CDR3 contains 14 residues. V lost 0 bases to trimming and J lost 2 bases, with 5 bases between them. Germline loops: CDR1 SGHRS, CDR2 YFSETQ. CDR3 DNA: TGCGCCAGCAGCTTGGCGGTCAACACCGGGGAGCTGTTTTTT. Translating it yields CASSLAVNTGELFF.

This chain's CDR3 is CASSLVPARSYGYTF. The CDR3 DNA is TGTGCCAGCAGCTTAGTCCCCGCGAGGAGCTATGGCTACACCTTC. The rearrangement joins TRBV7-2 to TRBJ1-2; no clear D. Trimming took 1 base from V and 4 from J, leaving 13 bases between them. The CDR3 spans 15 residues. In germline, CDR1 is SGHTA, CDR2 FQGNSA.

The chain joins TRBV10-1 to TRBJ1-4; D is unresolved. Trimming cost V 0 bases and J 8 bases, with 13 bases left between them. The CDR3 contains 15 residues. From germline, CDR1 is WNHNN and CDR2 SYGVQD (reference sequence). The CDR3 loop is CASSESTGREEKLFF. In nucleotides, the CDR3 is TGCGCCAGCAGTGAGTCGACCGGGAGGGAGGAAAAACTGTTTTTT.

The V and J genes are TRBV28 and TRBJ2-5; 8 bases line up with TRBD2. Germline-derived CDR1 and CDR2 are MDHEN and SYDVKM. The CDR3 contains 14 residues. J gave up 5 bases and V 4 bases, and 6 bases lay outside the gene matches. CDR3 sequence: CASSSGGAGETQYF. The DNA for the CDR3 is TGTGCCAGCAGTTCCGGGGGGGCAGGTGAGACCCAGTACTTC. Together with reference TRBV28 and TRBJ2-5, the CDR3 gives the full variable domain: DVKVTQSSRYLVKRTGEKVFLECVQDMDHENMFWYRQDPGLGLRLIYFSYDVKMKEKGDIPEGYSVSREKKERFSLILESASTNQTSMYLCASSSGGAGETQYFGPGTRLLVL.

V usage is TRBV10-2 and J usage is TRBJ1-2; 7 positions match TRBD1. The V gene end was trimmed by 7 bases and the J gene end by 5 bases; junction bases not matched to a gene: 13. This CDR3 spans 15 amino acids. Looked up from germline, CDR1 is WSHSY and CDR2 is SAAADI. CDR3 region: CASTPYVDRPYGYTF. As DNA, the CDR3 is TGCGCCAGCACCCCGTACGTGGACAGGCCGTATGGCTACACCTTC.

The chain uses TRBV7-2 and TRBJ2-5, with D tentatively TRBD1 (6 bases). V lost 2 bases to trimming and J lost 5 bases, with 9 bases between them. Germline CDR1 is SGHTA and CDR2 is FQGNSA. The CDR3 spans 13 residues. The CDR3 protein is CASSLSRGETQYF. The CDR3 coding sequence is TGTGCCAGCAGCTTATCTAGGGGGGAGACCCAGTACTTC.

The chain links TRBV10-3 to TRBJ1-6; D is unresolved. Looked up from germline, CDR1 is ENHRY and CDR2 is SYGVKD. The CDR3 covers 15 residues. Trimming left V 6 bases short and J 5 bases short, with 14 bases between. The CDR3 nucleotides are TGTGCCATCAGGAGGGAGGCAGGTAATAATTCACCCCTCCACTTT. Its protein product is CAIRREAGNNSPLHF.

CDR3 nucleotide sequence: TGCGCCAGCAGCCAAGAACCCAGGGATGGCAATGAGCAGTTCTTC. Translated: CASSQEPRDGNEQFF. The chain uses TRBV4-1 and TRBJ2-1, with TRBD1 as a possible D gene (5 bases). There are 15 residues in the CDR3. V was shortened by 0 bases and J by 6 bases, with 12 bases between the two germline ends. In germline, CDR1 is MGHRA, CDR2 YSYEKL.

The chain links TRBV11-3 to TRBJ2-6; the D gene is possibly TRBD1 (5 bases). The CDR3 extends over 15 amino acids. Germline CDR1 reads SGHNT; CDR2 reads YENEEA. Trimming pared 0 bases from V and 2 bases from J, leaving 5 bases between. CDR3 sequence reads: CASSLEGAGANVLTF. DNA of the CDR3: TGTGCCAGCAGCTTAGAAGGGGCTGGGGCCAACGTCCTGACTTTC.

The chain has TRBV7-6 and TRBJ2-2, with 12 bases that match TRBD2. There are 16 residues in the CDR3. Germline loops: CDR1 SGHVS, CDR2 FNYEAQ. J lost 6 bases, V lost 4 bases, and 6 bases had no gene match. The CDR3 protein is CASSSTSGGYAGELFF. CDR3 DNA sequence: TGTGCCAGCAGCTCGACTAGCGGGGGTTATGCCGGGGAGCTGTTTTTT.

The chain couples TRBV19 to TRBJ2-7; the D gene could be TRBD1 or TRBD2 (6 bases each). The V gene's germline CDR1 is LNHDA and CDR2 SQIVND (reference sequence). This CDR3 region has 15 residues. The V end was cut by 6 bases, the J end by 4 bases, with 19 bases between. The CDR3 DNA is TGTGCCAGTAGCCCTACCGGGGGCTCGGGGTACGAGCAGTACGTC. Translated, it gives CASSPTGGSGYEQYV.

This rearrangement joins TRBV12-5 to TRBJ2-5; maybe TRBD1 (6 bases). The CDR3 consists of 13 residues. The germline V gene encodes CDR1 LGHNT and CDR2 FRNRAP. Trimming cost V 5 bases and J 3 bases, with 10 bases left between them. CDR3 residues: CASGRDTEETQYF. DNA for the CDR3: TGTGCTAGTGGTCGGGACACCGAAGAGACCCAGTACTTC.

The count of this clone is one. The V call is TRBV5-4, the J call TRBJ1-2; unclear D gene. The germline CDR1 and CDR2 sequences are SGHNT and YYREEE (reference sequence). Between the trimmed V and J ends, which lost 1 base and 3 bases, there was a span of 7 bases. This CDR3 comprises 13 residues. The CDR3 nucleotides are TGTGCCAGCAGCTTGAACAACGACTATGGCTACACCTTC. Encoded protein: CASSLNNDYGYTF. Based on the CDR3 plus reference TRBV5-4 and TRBJ1-2, the full variable domain is ETGVTQSPTHLIKTRGQQVTLRCSSQSGHNTVSWYQQALGQGPQFIFQYYREEENGRGNFPPRFSGLQFPNYSSELNVNALELDDSALYLCASSLNNDYGYTFGSGTRLTVV.

The rearrangement joins TRBV7-2 to TRBJ2-4, with a possible D match to TRBD1 (5 bases). The CDR3 totals 11 residues. The V and J ends lost 2 bases and 10 bases respectively, with 6 bases between them. CDR1 is SGHTA and CDR2 is FQGNSA in the germline V gene. The CDR3 loop is CASSLSGIQYF. CDR3 DNA sequence: TGTGCCAGCAGCTTATCAGGGATTCAGTACTTC. The full variable domain, its missing parts supplied by reference TRBV7-2 and TRBJ2-4, is GAGVSQSPSNKVTEKGKDVELRCDPISGHTALYWYRQSLGQGLEFLIYFQGNSAPDKSGLPSDRFSAERTGGSVSTLTIQRTQQEDSAVYLCASSLSGIQYFGAGTRLSVL.

The CDR3 spells CASRVLHSSYEQYF. In nucleotides, the CDR3 is TGTGCCAGCAGAGTCCTTCATAGCTCCTACGAGCAGTACTTC. V usage is TRBV2 and J usage is TRBJ2-7; unclear D gene. This CDR3 region has 14 residues. The germline gives CDR1 SNHLY, CDR2 FYNNEI. Trimming took 6 bases from V and 0 from J, leaving 12 bases between them.

The genes are TRBV27 and TRBJ1-4, with 8 nucleotides matching TRBD1. Looked up from germline, CDR1 is MNHEY and CDR2 is SMNVEV (reference sequence). The CDR3 runs 15 residues. Losses at the gene ends were 4 bases for V and 10 bases for J; bases not matched to a gene: 11. The CDR3 bases are TGTGCCAGCAGTTCTATCGGGACAGGTCGAGGAAAACTGTTTTTT. It translates to CASSSIGTGRGKLFF. Drawing the rest from reference TRBV27 and TRBJ1-4, the complete variable domain is EAQVTQNPRYLITVTGKKLTVTCSQNMNHEYMSWYRQDPGLGLRQIYYSMNVEVTDKGDVPEGYKVSRKEKRNFPLILESPSPNQTSLYFCASSSIGTGRGKLFFGSGTQLSVL.

This clone occurred a few times. This chain uses TRBV2 with TRBJ1-5; 7 bases agree with TRBD1. Germline V gene sequence: CDR1 SNHLY, CDR2 FYNNEI. The CDR3 consists of 14 residues. The junction had 5 bases not matched to a gene; V was cut back by 6 bases and J by 3 bases. Written as DNA, the CDR3 is TGTGCCAGCAGCGGCGGGACAGCCAATCAGCCCCAGCATTTT. Protein: CASSGGTANQPQHF. Filled out from reference TRBV2 and TRBJ1-5, the complete variable domain reads EPEVTQTPSHQVTQMGQEVILRCVPISNHLYFYWYRQILGQKVEFLVSFYNNEISEKSEIFDDQFSVERPDGSNFTLKIRSTKLEDSAMYFCASSGGTANQPQHFGDGTRLSIL.

This clone was observed a few times. The chain combines TRBV6-5 with TRBJ2-7; perhaps D is TRBD1 or TRBD2 (5 bases each). This CDR3 is built from 14 residues. Trimming shortened V by 0 bases and J by 5 bases, and 11 bases separated the two germline ends. Germline CDR1 reads MNHEY; CDR2 reads SVGAGI. The CDR3 sequence is CASSYSGVRNEQYF. Written as DNA, the CDR3 is TGTGCCAGCAGTTACTCGGGGGTGAGAAACGAGCAGTACTTC.

The V call is TRBV7-8, the J call TRBJ1-5, with TRBD1 identical over 11 bases. The V gene's germline CDR1 is SGHVS and CDR2 FQNEAQ. After removal of 7 bases from V and 6 bases from J, the junction contained 5 bases not matched to a gene. The CDR3 spans 14 residues. CDR3 DNA: TGTGCCAGCATACTCGGGACAGGGGGTCAGCCCCAGCATTTT. Encoded protein: CASILGTGGQPQHF.

This clone was picked up one time. This chain connects TRBV2 to TRBJ1-1; 7 nucleotides align to TRBD1. The CDR3 is made up of 15 amino acids. J was trimmed by 0 bases and V by 6 bases; bases with no gene match: 7. Germline CDR1 is SNHLY and CDR2 is FYNNEI. CDR3 amino acids: CASSRDSNMNTEAFF. The CDR3 nucleotides are TGTGCCAGCAGCAGGGACAGCAACATGAACACTGAAGCTTTCTTT.

J is TRBJ2-6 and V is TRBV5-4; D remains unclear. The CDR3 is 16 amino acids. Trimming stripped 4 bases from V and 4 bases from J, with 15 bases between. Germline-derived CDR1 and CDR2 are SGHNT and YYREEE (reference sequence). CDR3 bases: TGTGCCAGCAGCCCGGGCCAAGCTCCCGGGGCCAACGTCCTGACTTTC. It translates to CASSPGQAPGANVLTF.

This clone was recorded once. The chain is built from TRBV28 and TRBJ2-7; either TRBD1 or TRBD2 may supply D (5 bases each). The CDR3 length is 14 residues. The germline V gene encodes CDR1 MDHEN and CDR2 SYDVKM. With 8 bases removed from V and 2 bases from J, the gap between germline ends came to 16 bases. The CDR3 loop reads CASEDRGSTYEQYF. CDR3 nucleotides: TGTGCCAGCGAAGACCGGGGCAGCACCTACGAGCAGTACTTC.

The rearrangement joins TRBV7-3 to TRBJ2-7, with D perhaps assigned TRBD1 or TRBD2 (6 bases each). Germline CDR1 reads SGHTA; CDR2 reads FQGTGA. The V end lost 5 bases, the J end lost 9 bases, and 17 bases lay between the germline ends. The CDR3 is 13 amino acids. The DNA for the CDR3 is TGTGCCAGCAGCCCGGGGGCCGGGCTCGGGCAGTACTTC. Translating it yields CASSPGAGLGQYF. The full variable domain, with the rest looked up from reference TRBV7-3 and TRBJ2-7, is GAGVSQTPSNKVTEKGKYVELRCDPISGHTALYWYRQSLGQGPEFLIYFQGTGAADDSGLPNDRFFAVRPEGSVSTLKIQRTERGDSAVYLCASSPGAGLGQYFGPGTRLTVT.

The rearrangement uses TRBV21-1 and TRBJ2-7; TRBD2 is the table's D call and was not checked against the DNA. TRBV21-1 is marked as a pseudogene. This CDR3 is built from 16 residues. CDR3 amino acids: CASAPRLAEPAYEQYF. CDR3 nucleotide sequence: TGTGCCAGCGCCCCTCGACTAGCGGAGCCGGCCTACGAGCAGTACTTC.

The chain links TRBV5-4 to TRBJ1-2, with D uncertain. The CDR3 extends over 14 amino acids. The V end lost 0 bases, the J end lost 8 bases, and 14 bases lay between the germline ends. CDR1 is SGHNT, CDR2 YYREEE, per germline (reference sequence). This CDR3 reads CASSLAGRSGGYTF. Written as DNA, the CDR3 is TGTGCCAGCAGCTTGGCCGGCCGATCGGGCGGCTACACCTTC.

The gene calls are TRBV5-6 and TRBJ2-3; 9 nucleotides match TRBD1. There are 12 residues in the CDR3. V shed 3 bases, J shed 14 bases, and the junction held 7 bases outside the gene matches. CDR1 is SGHDT and CDR2 is YYEEEE in the germline V gene. The CDR3 is CASSWGTGLPYF. The CDR3 region has the DNA TGTGCCAGCAGCTGGGGGACAGGGCTGCCGTATTTT.

This chain connects TRBV5-6 to TRBJ2-3, with D perhaps matching TRBD1 or TRBD2 (5 bases each). The CDR3 extends over 13 amino acids. V was trimmed by 5 bases and J by 6 bases, leaving 13 bases between them. Germline V gene data show CDR1 as SGHDT and CDR2 as YYEEEE. The CDR3 loop is CASSIKGEDTQYF. CDR3 nucleotide sequence: TGTGCCAGCAGTATAAAAGGGGAGGATACGCAGTATTTT.

The chain couples TRBV7-9 to TRBJ2-3; 7 nucleotides line up with TRBD1. CDR3 length: 16 amino acids. V gave up 4 bases and J gave up 0 bases; unmatched junction bases: 7. Germline CDR1 and CDR2: SEHNR and FQNEAQ (reference sequence). CDR3 sequence reads: CASSSSGTASTDTQYF. The CDR3 region has the DNA TGTGCCAGCAGCTCCTCCGGGACAGCTAGCACAGATACGCAGTATTTT.

The chain uses TRBV9 and TRBJ2-1; 11 bases are a match to TRBD2. This CDR3 is 16 amino acids long. The germline CDR1 and CDR2 sequences are SGDLS and YYNGEE. V lost 3 bases to trimming and J lost 8 bases; unmatched junction nucleotides: 10. CDR3 in amino acids: CASSAPYSGRADEQFF. The CDR3 nucleotides read TGTGCCAGCAGCGCCCCTTATAGCGGGAGGGCGGATGAGCAGTTCTTC.